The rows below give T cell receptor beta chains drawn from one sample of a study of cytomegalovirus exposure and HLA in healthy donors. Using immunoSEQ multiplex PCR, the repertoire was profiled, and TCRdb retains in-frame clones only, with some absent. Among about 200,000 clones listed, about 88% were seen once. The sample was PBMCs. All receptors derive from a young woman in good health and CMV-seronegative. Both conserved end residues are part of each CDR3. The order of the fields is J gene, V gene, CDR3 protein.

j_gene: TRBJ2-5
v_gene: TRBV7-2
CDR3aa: CASSLSSSSGQETQYF

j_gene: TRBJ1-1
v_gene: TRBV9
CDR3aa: CASSAPTGNTEAFF

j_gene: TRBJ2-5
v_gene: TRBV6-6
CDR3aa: CASSSLEGGETQYF

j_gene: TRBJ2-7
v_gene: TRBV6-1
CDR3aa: CASSERGRGSYERYF

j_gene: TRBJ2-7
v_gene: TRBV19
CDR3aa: CASKGGASYEQYF

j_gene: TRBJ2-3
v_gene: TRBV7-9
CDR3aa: CASSSLSGRKGTTDTQYF

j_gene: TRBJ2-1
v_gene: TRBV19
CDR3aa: CATLTSGRISEQFF

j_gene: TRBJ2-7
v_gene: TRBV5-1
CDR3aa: CASSWGTSGFYEQYF

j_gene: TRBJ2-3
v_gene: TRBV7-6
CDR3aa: CASSSNKTSGRALGDTQYF

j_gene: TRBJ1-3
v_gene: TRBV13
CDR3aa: CASSLGASGNTIYF

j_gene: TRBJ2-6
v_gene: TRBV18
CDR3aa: CASSPSTARGGANVLTF

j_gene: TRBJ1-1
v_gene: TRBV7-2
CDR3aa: CASSQSGGVNTEAFF

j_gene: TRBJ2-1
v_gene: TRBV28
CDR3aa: CASRPSGRGFNEQFF

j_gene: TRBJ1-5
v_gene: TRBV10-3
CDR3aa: CAISGGRGSEPQHF

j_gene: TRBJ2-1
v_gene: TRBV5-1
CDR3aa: CASSLDLAGGLNEQFF

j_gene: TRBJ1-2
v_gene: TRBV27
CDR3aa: CASSNSPGRGRSGYTF

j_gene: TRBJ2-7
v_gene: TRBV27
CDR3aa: CASSSYGGDEQYF

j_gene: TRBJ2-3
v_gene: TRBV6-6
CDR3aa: CASSYSGVSTDTQYF

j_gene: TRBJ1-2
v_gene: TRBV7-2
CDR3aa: CASSLAQGNYGYTF

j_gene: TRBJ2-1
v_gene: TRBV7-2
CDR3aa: CASSFGGANNNEQFF

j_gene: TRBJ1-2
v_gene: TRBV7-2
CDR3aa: CASSFRTASLF

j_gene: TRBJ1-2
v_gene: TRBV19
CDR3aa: CASSMGGTPNYGYTF

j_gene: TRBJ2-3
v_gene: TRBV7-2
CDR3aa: CASTVGEGVDTQYF

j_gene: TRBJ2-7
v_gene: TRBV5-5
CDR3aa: CASSLVGGTTYEQYF

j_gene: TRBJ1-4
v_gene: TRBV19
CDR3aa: CASSPQDRGVDEKLFF

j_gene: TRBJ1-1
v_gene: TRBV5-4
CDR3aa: CASNWRGSTEAFF

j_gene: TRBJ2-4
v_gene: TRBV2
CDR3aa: CASLGLAGNIQYF

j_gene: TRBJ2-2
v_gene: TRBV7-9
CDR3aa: CASSVGASGSNIGELFF

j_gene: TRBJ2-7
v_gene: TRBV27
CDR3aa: CASSWDGGYEYF

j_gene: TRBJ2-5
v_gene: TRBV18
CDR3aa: CASSPTGQGRETQYF

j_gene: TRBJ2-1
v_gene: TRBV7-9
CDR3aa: CASSRGQYYNEQFF

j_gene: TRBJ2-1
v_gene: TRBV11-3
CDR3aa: CASSRLVNEQFF

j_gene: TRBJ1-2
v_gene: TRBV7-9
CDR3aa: CASSSETGPYGYTF

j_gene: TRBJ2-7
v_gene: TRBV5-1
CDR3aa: CASSPGLAEQTYEQYF

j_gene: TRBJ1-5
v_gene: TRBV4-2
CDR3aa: CASSHLARDRRYGSNQPQHF

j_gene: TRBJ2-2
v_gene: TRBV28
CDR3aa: CASSSYRRTGKTGELFF

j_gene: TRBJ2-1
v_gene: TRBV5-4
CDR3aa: CASSLGTSGNLYNEQFF

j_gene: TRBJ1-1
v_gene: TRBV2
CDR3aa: CASSSLGTGWKTEAFF

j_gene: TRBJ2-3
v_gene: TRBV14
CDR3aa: CASSQNRGVVTDTQYF

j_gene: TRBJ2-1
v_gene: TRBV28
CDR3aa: CASSLGLYNEQFF

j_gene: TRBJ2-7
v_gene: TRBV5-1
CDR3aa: CASSLPSVNLWEQYF

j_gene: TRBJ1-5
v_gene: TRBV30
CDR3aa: CAWSFDRAYQPQHF

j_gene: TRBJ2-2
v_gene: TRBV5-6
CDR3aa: CASSLWLAGVSTGELFF

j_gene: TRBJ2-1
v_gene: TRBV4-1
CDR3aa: CASSLRGPSSYNEQFF

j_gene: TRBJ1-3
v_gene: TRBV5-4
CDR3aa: CASSFTSSGNTIYF

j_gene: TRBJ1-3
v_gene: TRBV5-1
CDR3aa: CASSLQGAGNTIYF

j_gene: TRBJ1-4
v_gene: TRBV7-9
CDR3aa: CASSSGGREYEKLFF

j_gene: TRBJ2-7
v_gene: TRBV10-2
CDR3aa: CASSAEGSGYDEQYF

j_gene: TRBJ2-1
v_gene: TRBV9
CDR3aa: CASSVAGLAVNEQFF

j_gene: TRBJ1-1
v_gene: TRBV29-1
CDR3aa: CSVEDLGGADSEAFF

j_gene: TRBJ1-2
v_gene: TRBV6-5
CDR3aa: CASSSPGQNNYGYTF

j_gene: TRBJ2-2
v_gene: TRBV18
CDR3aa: CASSPWTRGDGTGELFF

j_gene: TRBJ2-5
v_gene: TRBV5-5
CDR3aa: CASSLAGGGSKETQYF

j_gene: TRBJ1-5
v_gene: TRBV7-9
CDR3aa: CASSLGGLQPQHF

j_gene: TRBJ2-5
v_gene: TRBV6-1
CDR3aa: CASSEVRGGAFGETQYF